Shown below are 18 T cell receptor beta chains from a single sample sequenced in a study of T cells in Graves' hyperthyroidism and ophthalmopathy. TCR beta CDR3 regions were amplified from RNA. The TCR CDR3 was amplified in a first-round RT-PCR using the HTBI primer set. TCRdb called the multiplex PCR reads again in MiXCR, with one record for every CDR3 protein. This sample yields fewer than 400,000 distinct CDR3 sequences, of which 20% to 30% are seen a single time; around four fifths belongs to the top ten. Sample: blood. All receptors come from a man aged 45-60 years with Graves' hyperthyroidism.

This clonotype was seen many times. The V and J genes are TRBV3-1 and TRBJ2-7; D assignment may be TRBD1 or TRBD2 (5 bases each). This CDR3 is built from 14 residues. The ends were cut back, 3 bases at V and 4 bases at J, with 13 bases in the middle. Per the germline V gene, CDR1 is LGHDT and CDR2 is YNNKEL (reference sequence). The CDR3 DNA reads TGTGCCAGCAGCCAGGGACCTACGGGGTACGAGCAGTACTTC. The encoded protein is CASSQGPTGYEQYF.

This chain links TRBV20-1 with TRBJ2-7; 8 bases agree with TRBD2. The CDR3 contains 13 residues. J lost 5 bases, V lost 1 base, and 4 bases had no gene match. Germline V gene data show CDR1 as DFQATT and CDR2 as SNEGSKA (reference sequence). The CDR3 is CSARVAGLHEQYF. In DNA, the CDR3 is TGCAGTGCTAGAGTAGCGGGACTCCACGAGCAGTACTTC.

The sample holds a few counts of this clonotype. V is TRBV5-1 and J is TRBJ2-7; 7 bases fit TRBD1. In germline, CDR1 is SGHRS, CDR2 YFSETQ. The CDR3 contains 14 residues. The V gene end was trimmed by 5 bases and the J gene end by 4 bases; junction bases not matched to a gene: 9. The CDR3 loop reads CASRRPGQSYEQYF. Here the CDR3 DNA reads TGCGCCAGCAGAAGACCGGGACAGTCGTACGAGCAGTACTTC.

This clonotype has only a few counts. The V gene is TRBV11-3, the J gene TRBJ2-1; D unclear. The CDR3 loop spans 17 amino acids. CDR1 and CDR2 (germline): SGHNT, YENEEA. Between the trimmed V and J ends, which lost 1 base and 0 bases, there was a span of 13 bases. Here the CDR3 reads CASSLGLQRFSYNEQFF. CDR3 DNA: TGTGCCAGCAGCTTAGGGCTACAGAGATTCTCCTACAATGAGCAGTTCTTC. The full variable domain, rest sourced from reference TRBV11-3 and TRBJ2-1, is EAGVVQSPRYKIIEKKQPVAFWCNPISGHNTLYWYLQNLGQGPELLIRYENEEAVDDSQLPKDRFSAERLKGVDSTLKIQPAELGDSAVYLCASSLGLQRFSYNEQFFGPGTRLTVL.

This clonotype was found a few times. The V gene is TRBV6-2 or TRBV6-3, the J gene TRBJ2-7; D gene unclear. CDR1 MNHEY and CDR2 SVGEGT come from the germline V gene. V was shortened by 3 bases and J by 3 bases, with 12 bases between the two germline ends. CDR3 length equals 14 residues. Here the CDR3 DNA reads TGTGCCAGCAGTTATTCGGGTCGGAACTACGAGCAGTACTTC. Translation gives CASSYSGRNYEQYF.

This clonotype was observed a few times. The V gene is TRBV20-1, the J gene TRBJ2-5; 7 bases are shared with TRBD2. The CDR3 loop spans 15 amino acids. CDR1 DFQATT and CDR2 SNEGSKA come from the germline V gene (reference sequence). V lost 1 base, J lost 3 bases, and 8 bases stayed unmatched. CDR3: CSARAPGGIEETQYF. The CDR3 DNA reads as TGCAGTGCTAGAGCCCCGGGGGGTATAGAAGAGACCCAGTACTTC.

Ten or more counts support this clonotype. This chain joins TRBV6-5 and TRBJ2-7, with 11 bases lining up with TRBD2. The CDR3 has 15 residues. The V gene end was trimmed by 2 bases and the J gene end by 7 bases; junction bases not matched to a gene: 7. Germline CDR1 reads MNHEY; CDR2 reads SVGAGI. This chain's CDR3 is CASSYETSGAGEQYF. CDR3 DNA sequence: TGTGCCAGCAGTTACGAGACTAGCGGGGCCGGAGAGCAGTACTTC.

J is TRBJ1-2 and V is TRBV6-1; the D gene is possibly TRBD1 (6 bases). V gave up 7 bases and J gave up 8 bases, with 14 bases separating them. The CDR3 loop spans 12 amino acids. Germline lookup yields CDR1 MNHNS and CDR2 SASEGT. The CDR3 loop reads CASTPVGGGYTF. The CDR3 DNA sequence: TGTGCCAGCACCCCAGTCGGGGGCGGCTACACCTTC.

This clonotype has at least ten counts. The chain combines TRBV12-3 or TRBV12-4 with TRBJ2-2; D could derive from TRBD1 or TRBD2 (5 bases each). This CDR3 region has 16 residues. The V gene lost 5 bases and the J gene lost 3 bases, with 16 bases spanning the gap. The CDR3 DNA is TGTGCCAGCAGTGTACCCGGGACCCTCTACACCGGGGAGCTGTTTTTT. Its protein is CASSVPGTLYTGELFF.

This clonotype was observed a few times. The CDR3 bases are TGTGCCAGCAGTGACCCCCACAGGGGACTCTACGAGCAGTACTTC. Translating it yields CASSDPHRGLYEQYF. This chain uses TRBV6-1 with TRBJ2-7, with D tentatively TRBD1 (7 bases). Germline V gene data show CDR1 as MNHNS and CDR2 as SASEGT. Deletions cut 3 bases from V and 3 bases from J, with 15 bases between. This CDR3 comprises 15 residues.

This clonotype was observed at least ten times. This rearrangement joins TRBV2 to TRBJ2-2; 11 bases line up with TRBD2. Germline CDR1 reads SNHLY; CDR2 reads FYNNEI. V shed 5 bases, J shed 5 bases, and the junction held 4 bases outside the gene matches. The CDR3 has 15 residues. The CDR3 protein is CASSLGTSGTGELFF. DNA of the CDR3: TGTGCCAGCAGTCTCGGGACTAGCGGTACCGGGGAGCTGTTTTTT.

This clonotype occurred a few times. V usage is TRBV4-2 and J usage is TRBJ2-1, with 8 bases matching TRBD2. The CDR3 runs to 17 residues. CDR1 LGHNA and CDR2 YNFKEQ come from the germline V gene. Losses at the gene ends were 3 bases for V and 0 bases for J; bases not matched to a gene: 7. CDR3 in DNA: TGTGCCAGCAGCCACCCACCGAGCGGGAGCTCCTACAATGAGCAGTTCTTC. Translated, it gives CASSHPPSGSSYNEQFF.

This clonotype appeared a few times. The V and J genes are TRBV20-1 and TRBJ1-2; TRBD1 matches 7 bases. Germline V gene data show CDR1 as DFQATT and CDR2 as SNEGSKA (reference sequence). The CDR3 totals 13 residues. The ends lost 5 bases at V and 7 bases at J; junction bases unmatched: 10. The CDR3 loop is CSARPTTGSGYTF. In DNA form, the CDR3 reads TGCAGTGCTCGCCCGACGACAGGGTCTGGCTACACCTTC.

This clonotype was observed many times. The chain couples TRBV12-3 or TRBV12-4 to TRBJ2-1, with 9 bases that match TRBD2. The trim removed 3 bases at V and 7 bases at J, leaving 13 bases unmatched. This CDR3 spans 17 amino acids. The CDR3 region has the DNA TGTGCCAGCAGTTTCTCGAGCGGGGGGATTACGGGGAATGAGCAGTTCTTC. Its protein product is CASSFSSGGITGNEQFF.

The J gene is TRBJ2-2, the V gene TRBV7-3; D possibly matches TRBD1 or TRBD2 (5 bases each). Germline CDR1 SGHTA, CDR2 FQGTGA. V was clipped by 4 bases and J by 5 bases, with 11 bases between them. The CDR3 is 14 amino acids. The CDR3 spells CASSSYWGTGELFF. In nucleotides, the CDR3 is TGTGCCAGCAGCTCATACTGGGGGACCGGGGAGCTGTTTTTT.

The chain employs TRBV19 and TRBJ1-5; perhaps TRBD1 as D (6 bases). The CDR3 runs to 14 residues. Between the trimmed V and J ends, which lost 5 bases and 4 bases, there was a span of 12 bases. Germline CDR1 LNHDA, CDR2 SQIVND (reference sequence). The CDR3 DNA follows: TGTGCCAGTAGTCCGGGCAGGGGTAATCAGCCCCAGCATTTT. This gives the protein CASSPGRGNQPQHF.

The V gene is TRBV30, the J gene TRBJ2-5, with no clear D. Germline V gene sequence: CDR1 GTSNPN, CDR2 SVGIG (reference sequence). The CDR3 consists of 9 residues. In nucleotides, the CDR3 is TGTGGTCAACAAGAGACCCAGTACTTC. Protein product: CGQQETQYF.

V gene TRBV19 combines with J gene TRBJ2-1, with D possibly being TRBD2 (6 bases). The CDR3 length is 16 residues. Germline lookup yields CDR1 LNHDA and CDR2 SQIVND (reference sequence). V lost 0 bases and J lost 9, with 18 bases in between. CDR3 loop: CASSIEPVTVGGEQFF. As DNA, the CDR3 is TGTGCCAGTAGTATAGAGCCCGTGACGGTGGGGGGTGAGCAGTTCTTC.